The 8 T cell receptor beta chains given below trace back to one sample, sequenced in a study of T cells in Graves' hyperthyroidism and ophthalmopathy. The investigators amplified TCR beta CDR3 regions from RNA transcripts. HTBI primers were employed in a first-round RT-PCR of the TCR CDR3. MiXCR, applied by TCRdb to the multiplex PCR reads, yields one record per CDR3 protein. The sample includes about 560,000 distinct CDR3 sequences, approximately 16% of them seen just once. The sequenced sample was blood. These TCRs come from a woman between 18 and 30 years old with Graves' hyperthyroidism.

This clonotype showed up many times. V gene TRBV15 combines with J gene TRBJ2-7; 7 bases are shared with TRBD2. Per the germline V gene, CDR1 is LNHNV and CDR2 is YYDKDF (reference sequence). Trimming cost V 6 bases and J 4 bases; bases outside gene matches: 3. The CDR3 is 12 residues long. The CDR3 is CATSAGEYEQYF. The CDR3 nucleotides read TGTGCCACCAGTGCGGGGGAATACGAGCAGTACTTC. Using reference TRBV15 and TRBJ2-7 for the parts outside the CDR3, the full variable domain is DAMVIQNPRYQVTQFGKPVTLSCSQTLNHNVMYWYQQKSSQAPKLLFHYYDKDFNNEADTPDNFQSRRPNTSFCFLDIRSPGLGDTAMYLCATSAGEYEQYFGPGTRLTVT.

This clonotype was picked up many times. This chain links TRBV6-2 or TRBV6-3 with TRBJ2-1, with D possibly matching TRBD2 (5 bases). The germline V gene encodes CDR1 MNHEY and CDR2 SVGEGT. The CDR3 length is 15 residues. The ends were cut back, 5 bases at V and 5 bases at J, with 16 bases in the middle. The CDR3: CASSPLVESNNEQFF. CDR3 coding DNA: TGTGCCAGCAGTCCACTAGTGGAATCTAACAATGAGCAGTTCTTC.

This clonotype was counted between two and nine times. The genes are TRBV12-3 or TRBV12-4 and TRBJ2-3, with TRBD2 matching over 9 bases. The CDR3 runs to 12 residues. The CDR3 loop is CAGGGGADTQYF. As DNA, the CDR3 is TGTGCTGGCGGGGGGGGAGCAGATACGCAGTATTTT.

Ten or more counts support this clonotype. This chain uses TRBV27 with TRBJ2-5; 9 bases match TRBD1. The CDR3 is made up of 15 amino acids. J was trimmed by 2 bases and V by 3 bases; bases with no gene match: 4. The V gene's germline CDR1 is MNHEY and CDR2 SMNVEV (reference sequence). CDR3 nucleotide sequence: TGTGCCAGCAGTTTCGGGACAGGGATACAAGAGACCCAGTACTTC. It specifies CASSFGTGIQETQYF.

The gene calls are TRBV13 and TRBJ2-3; tentatively, D is TRBD2 (6 bases). Germline V CDR1 and CDR2: PRHDT, FYEKMQ (reference sequence). The ends were cut back, 5 bases at V and 4 bases at J, with 13 bases in the middle. This CDR3 contains 14 residues. This CDR3 reads CASSRPGDPDTQYF. Written as DNA, the CDR3 is TGTGCCAGCAGCCGTCCGGGGGATCCAGATACGCAGTATTTT.

This clonotype was seen more than once but under ten times. This rearrangement joins TRBV7-9 to TRBJ2-1; 8 bases map to TRBD2. V shed 1 base and J 2 bases; nucleotides not matched to a gene: 4. Germline V lookup: CDR1 SEHNR, CDR2 FQNEAQ (reference sequence). CDR3 size: 16 residues. CDR3 coding DNA: TGTGCCAGCAGCTTAGTCGTAGCGGGACCCTACAATGAGCAGTTCTTC. Its translation is CASSLVVAGPYNEQFF. The variable domain in full, completed from reference TRBV7-9 and TRBJ2-1, reads DTGVSQNPRHKITKRGQNVTFRCDPISEHNRLYWYRQTLGQGPEFLTYFQNEAQLEKSRLLSDRFSAERPKGSFSTLEIQRTEQGDSAMYLCASSLVVAGPYNEQFFGPGTRLTVL.

Comment on this clonotype: This may come from a read error, since a much larger clone is one base off. CDR3 sequence reads: CACSKGTGGSEQYF. The CDR3 DNA follows: TGTGCCTGCAGCAAAGGGACAGGGGGGTCCGAGCAGTACTTC. The chain carries TRBV7-2 and TRBJ2-7; TRBD1 agrees at 11 bases. Germline V gene sequence: CDR1 SGHTA, CDR2 FQGNSA. The CDR3 totals 14 residues.

This clonotype has more than one count but fewer than ten. The genes are TRBV15 and TRBJ1-2; perhaps TRBD1 as D (5 bases). This CDR3 comprises 13 residues. V lost 8 bases and J lost 5, with 15 bases in between. Germline V gene data show CDR1 as LNHNV and CDR2 as YYDKDF (reference sequence). As DNA, the CDR3 is TGTGCCACCTCAGATGGGGGAAGGTATGGCTACACCTTC. As protein: CATSDGGRYGYTF.